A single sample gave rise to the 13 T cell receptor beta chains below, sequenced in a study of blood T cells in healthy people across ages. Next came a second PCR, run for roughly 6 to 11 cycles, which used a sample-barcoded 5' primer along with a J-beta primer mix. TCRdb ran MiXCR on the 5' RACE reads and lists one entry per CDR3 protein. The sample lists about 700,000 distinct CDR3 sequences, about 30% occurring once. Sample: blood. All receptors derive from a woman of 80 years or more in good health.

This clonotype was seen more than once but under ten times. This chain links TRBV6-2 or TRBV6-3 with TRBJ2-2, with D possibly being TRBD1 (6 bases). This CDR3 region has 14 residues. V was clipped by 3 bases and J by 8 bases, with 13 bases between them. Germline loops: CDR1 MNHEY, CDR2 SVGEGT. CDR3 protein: CASSYLRTAGELFF. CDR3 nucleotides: TGTGCCAGCAGTTATCTTCGGACAGCGGGGGAGCTGTTTTTT.

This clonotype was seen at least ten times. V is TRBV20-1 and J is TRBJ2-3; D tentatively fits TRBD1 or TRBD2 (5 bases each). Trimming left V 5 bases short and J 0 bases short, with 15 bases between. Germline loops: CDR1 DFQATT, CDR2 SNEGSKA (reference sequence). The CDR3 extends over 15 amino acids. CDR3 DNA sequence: TGCAGTGCTGTACGGGGCAGGGATAGCACAGATACGCAGTATTTT. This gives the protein CSAVRGRDSTDTQYF.

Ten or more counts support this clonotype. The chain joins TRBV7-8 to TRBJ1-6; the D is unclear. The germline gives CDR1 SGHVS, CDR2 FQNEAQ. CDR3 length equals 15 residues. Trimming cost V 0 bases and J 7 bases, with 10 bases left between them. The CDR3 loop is CASSLAIALNSPLHF. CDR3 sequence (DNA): TGTGCCAGCAGCTTAGCGATAGCGTTAAATTCACCCCTCCACTTT.

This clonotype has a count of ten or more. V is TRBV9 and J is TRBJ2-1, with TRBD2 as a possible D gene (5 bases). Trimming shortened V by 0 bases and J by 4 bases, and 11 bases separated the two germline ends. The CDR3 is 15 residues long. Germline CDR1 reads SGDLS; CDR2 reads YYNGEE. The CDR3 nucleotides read TGTGCCAGCAGCGTAGCTAGTCGGACTTACAATGAGCAGTTCTTC. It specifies CASSVASRTYNEQFF.

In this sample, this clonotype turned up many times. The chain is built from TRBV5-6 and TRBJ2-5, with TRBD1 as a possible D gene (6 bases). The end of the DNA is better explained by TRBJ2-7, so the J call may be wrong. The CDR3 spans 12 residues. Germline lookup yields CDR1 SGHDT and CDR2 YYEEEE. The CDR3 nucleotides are TGTGCCAGCAGTTACAGGGTCCGCGAGCAGTACTTC. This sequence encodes CASSYRVREQYF.

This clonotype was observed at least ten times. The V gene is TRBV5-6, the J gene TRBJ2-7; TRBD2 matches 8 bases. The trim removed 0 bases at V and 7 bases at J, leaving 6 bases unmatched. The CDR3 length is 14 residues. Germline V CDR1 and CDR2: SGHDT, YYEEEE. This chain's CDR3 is CASSLGGGIQEQYF. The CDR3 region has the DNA TGTGCCAGCAGCTTGGGCGGGGGGATTCAAGAGCAGTACTTC. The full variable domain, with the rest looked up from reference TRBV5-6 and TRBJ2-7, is DAGVTQSPTHLIKTRGQQVTLRCSPKSGHDTVSWYQQALGQGPQFIFQYYEEEERQRGNFPDRFSGHQFPNYSSELNVNALLLGDSALYLCASSLGGGIQEQYFGPGTRLTVT.

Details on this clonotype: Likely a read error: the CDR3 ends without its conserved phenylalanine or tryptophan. The chain's CDR3 is CASSLRTSGGASAGELFC. In DNA form, the CDR3 reads TGTGCCAGCAGCCTTAGGACTAGCGGGGGGGCCTCCGCCGGGGAGCTGTTTTGT. The chain carries TRBV7-2 and TRBJ2-2, with 15 bases that match TRBD2. The junction had 10 bases not matched to a gene; V was cut back by 5 bases and J by 6 bases. The CDR3 is 18 amino acids. Germline lookup yields CDR1 SGHTA and CDR2 FQGNSA.

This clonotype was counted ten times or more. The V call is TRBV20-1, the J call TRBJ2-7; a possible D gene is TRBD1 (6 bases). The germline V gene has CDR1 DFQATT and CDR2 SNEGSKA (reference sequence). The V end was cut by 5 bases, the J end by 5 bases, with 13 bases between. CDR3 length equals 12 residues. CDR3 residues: CSAHRVDHEQYF. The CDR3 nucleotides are TGCAGTGCTCACAGGGTGGACCACGAGCAGTACTTC.

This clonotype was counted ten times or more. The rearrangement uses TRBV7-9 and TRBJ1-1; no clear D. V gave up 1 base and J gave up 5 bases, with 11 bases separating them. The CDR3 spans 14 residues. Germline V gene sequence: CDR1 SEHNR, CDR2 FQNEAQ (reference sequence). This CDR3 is CASSLGNPGTEAFF. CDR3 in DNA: TGTGCCAGCAGCTTAGGTAACCCGGGAACTGAAGCTTTCTTT.

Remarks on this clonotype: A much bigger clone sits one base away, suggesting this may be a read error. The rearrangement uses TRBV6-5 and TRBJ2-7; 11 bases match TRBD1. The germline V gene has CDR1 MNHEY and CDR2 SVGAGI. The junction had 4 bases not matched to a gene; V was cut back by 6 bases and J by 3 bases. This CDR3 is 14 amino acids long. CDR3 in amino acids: CASRSGTGGYEQYF. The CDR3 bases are TGTGCCAGCAGGTCCGGGACAGGGGGCTACGAGCAGTACTTC.

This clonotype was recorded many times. CDR3 in amino acids: CSVGRDRGYEQYF. CDR3 DNA sequence: TGCAGCGTGGGCCGGGACAGGGGCTACGAGCAGTACTTC. The chain is built from TRBV29-1 and TRBJ2-7; 10 nucleotides match TRBD1. The germline V gene encodes CDR1 SQVTM and CDR2 ANQGSEA. Trimming cost V 6 bases and J 3 bases; bases outside gene matches: 5. CDR3 length equals 13 residues.

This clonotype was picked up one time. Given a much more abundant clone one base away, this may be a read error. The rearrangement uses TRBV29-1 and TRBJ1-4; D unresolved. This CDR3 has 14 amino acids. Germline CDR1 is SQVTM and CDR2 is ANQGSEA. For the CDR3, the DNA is TGCAGCGTTGAAGGGGATGCAACTAATGAAAAACGGTTTTTT. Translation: CSVEGDATNEKRFF.

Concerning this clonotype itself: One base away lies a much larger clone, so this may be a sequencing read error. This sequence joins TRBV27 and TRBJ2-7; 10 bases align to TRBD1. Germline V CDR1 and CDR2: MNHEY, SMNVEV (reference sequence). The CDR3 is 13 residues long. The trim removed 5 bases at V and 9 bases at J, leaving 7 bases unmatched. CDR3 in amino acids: CASSRDRGHGQYF. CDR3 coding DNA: TGTGCCAGCAGTCGGGACAGGGGCCACGGGCAGTACTTC.